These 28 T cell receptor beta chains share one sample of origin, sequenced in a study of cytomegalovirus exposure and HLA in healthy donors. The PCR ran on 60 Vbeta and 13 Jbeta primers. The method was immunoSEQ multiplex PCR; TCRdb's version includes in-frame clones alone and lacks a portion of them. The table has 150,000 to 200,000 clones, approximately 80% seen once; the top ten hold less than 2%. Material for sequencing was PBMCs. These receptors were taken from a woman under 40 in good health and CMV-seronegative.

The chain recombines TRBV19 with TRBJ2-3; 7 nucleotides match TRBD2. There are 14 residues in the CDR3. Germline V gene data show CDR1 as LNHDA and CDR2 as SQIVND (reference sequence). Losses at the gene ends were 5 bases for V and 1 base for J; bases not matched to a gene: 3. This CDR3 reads CASSSRGGTDTQYF. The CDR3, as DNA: TGTGCCAGTAGTTCACGGGGGGGCACAGATACGCAGTATTTT.

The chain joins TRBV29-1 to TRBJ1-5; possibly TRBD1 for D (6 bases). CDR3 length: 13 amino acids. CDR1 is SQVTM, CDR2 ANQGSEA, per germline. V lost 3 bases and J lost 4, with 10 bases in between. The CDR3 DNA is TGCAGCGTTGAGTGGGGGACAAATCAGCCCCAGCATTTT. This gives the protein CSVEWGTNQPQHF.

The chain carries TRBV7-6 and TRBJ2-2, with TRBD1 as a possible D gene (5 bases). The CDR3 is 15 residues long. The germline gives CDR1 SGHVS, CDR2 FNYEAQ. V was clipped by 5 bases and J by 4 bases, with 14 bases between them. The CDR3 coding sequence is TGTGCCAGCAGCCTGGGGCAGTATGGCACCGGGGAGCTGTTTTTT. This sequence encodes CASSLGQYGTGELFF.

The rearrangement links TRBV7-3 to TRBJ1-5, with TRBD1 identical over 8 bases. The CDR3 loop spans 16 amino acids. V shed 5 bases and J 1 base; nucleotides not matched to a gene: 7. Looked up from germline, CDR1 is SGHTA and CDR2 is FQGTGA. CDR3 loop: CASSTPRTGSNQPQHF. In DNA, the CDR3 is TGTGCCAGCAGCACACCGCGGACAGGGAGCAATCAGCCCCAGCATTTT.

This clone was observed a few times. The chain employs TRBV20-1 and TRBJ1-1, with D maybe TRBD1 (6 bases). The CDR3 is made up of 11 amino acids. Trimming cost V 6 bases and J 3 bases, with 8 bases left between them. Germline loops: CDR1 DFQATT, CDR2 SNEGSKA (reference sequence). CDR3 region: CSADSYTEAFF. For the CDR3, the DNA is TGCAGTGCGGACAGTTACACTGAAGCTTTCTTT.

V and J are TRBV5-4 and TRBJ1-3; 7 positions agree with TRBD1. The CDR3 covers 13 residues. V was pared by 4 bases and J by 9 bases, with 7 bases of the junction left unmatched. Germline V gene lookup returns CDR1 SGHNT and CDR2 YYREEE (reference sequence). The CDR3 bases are TGTGCCAGCAGCAACGACAGGGCCAGCACCATATATTTT. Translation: CASSNDRASTIYF.

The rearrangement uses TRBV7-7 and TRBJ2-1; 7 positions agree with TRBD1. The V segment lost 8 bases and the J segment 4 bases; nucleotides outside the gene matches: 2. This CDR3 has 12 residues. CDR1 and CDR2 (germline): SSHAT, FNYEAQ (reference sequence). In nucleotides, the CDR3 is TGTGCCAGCGGGGACAGATACAATGAGCAGTTCTTC. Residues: CASGDRYNEQFF.

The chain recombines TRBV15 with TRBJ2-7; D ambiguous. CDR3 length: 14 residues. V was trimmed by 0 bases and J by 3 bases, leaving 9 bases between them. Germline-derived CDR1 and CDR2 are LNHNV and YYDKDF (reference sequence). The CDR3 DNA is TGTGCCACCAGCAGAGAAACACAGTACTACGAGCAGTACTTC. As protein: CATSRETQYYEQYF.

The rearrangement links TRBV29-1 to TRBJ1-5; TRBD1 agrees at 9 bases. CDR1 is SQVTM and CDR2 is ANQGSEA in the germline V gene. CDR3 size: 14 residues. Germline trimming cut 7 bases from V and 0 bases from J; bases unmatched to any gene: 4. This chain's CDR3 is CSARTGDSNQPQHF. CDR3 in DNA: TGCAGCGCTCGGACAGGGGATAGCAATCAGCCCCAGCATTTT. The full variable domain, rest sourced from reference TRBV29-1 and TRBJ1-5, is SAVISQKPSRDICQRGTSLTIQCQVDSQVTMMFWYRQQPGQSLTLIATANQGSEATYESGFVIDKFPISRPNLTFSTLTVSNMSPEDSSIYLCSARTGDSNQPQHFGDGTRLSIL.

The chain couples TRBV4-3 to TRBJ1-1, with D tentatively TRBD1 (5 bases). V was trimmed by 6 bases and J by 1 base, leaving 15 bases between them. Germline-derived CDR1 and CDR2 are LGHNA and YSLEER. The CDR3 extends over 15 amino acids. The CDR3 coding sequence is TGCGCCAGCAGTCCCGCCAGGGTCTCGAACACTGAAGCTTTCTTT. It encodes CASSPARVSNTEAFF.

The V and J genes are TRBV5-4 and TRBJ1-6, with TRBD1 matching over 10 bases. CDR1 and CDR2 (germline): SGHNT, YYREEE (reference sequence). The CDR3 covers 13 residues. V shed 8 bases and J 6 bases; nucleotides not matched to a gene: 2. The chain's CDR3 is CARGQGPNSPLHF. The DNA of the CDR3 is TGTGCCAGGGGACAGGGGCCTAATTCACCCCTCCACTTT.

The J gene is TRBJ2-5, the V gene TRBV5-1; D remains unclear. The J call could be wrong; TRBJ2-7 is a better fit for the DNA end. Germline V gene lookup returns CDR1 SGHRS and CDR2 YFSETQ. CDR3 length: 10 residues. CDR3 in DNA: TGCGCCAGCATTTGGTACGAGCAGTACTTC. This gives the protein CASIWYEQYF.

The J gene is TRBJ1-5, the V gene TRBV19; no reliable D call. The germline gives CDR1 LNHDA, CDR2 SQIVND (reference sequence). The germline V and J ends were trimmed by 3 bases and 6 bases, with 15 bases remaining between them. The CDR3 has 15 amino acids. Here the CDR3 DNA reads TGTGCCAGTAGTATCGGCGGGCAGTTAAGTCAGCCCCAGCATTTT. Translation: CASSIGGQLSQPQHF.

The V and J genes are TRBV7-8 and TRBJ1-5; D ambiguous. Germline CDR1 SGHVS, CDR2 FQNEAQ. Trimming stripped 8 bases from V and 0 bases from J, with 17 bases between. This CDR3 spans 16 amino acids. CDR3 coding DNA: TGTGCCAGCGGTCGGTCCCAAAGTTATAGCAATCAGCCCCAGCATTTT. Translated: CASGRSQSYSNQPQHF.

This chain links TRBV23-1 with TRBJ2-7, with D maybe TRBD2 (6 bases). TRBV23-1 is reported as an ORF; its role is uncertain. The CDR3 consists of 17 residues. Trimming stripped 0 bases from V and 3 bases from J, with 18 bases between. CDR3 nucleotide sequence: TGCGCCAGCAGTCAATCGCCCAGCGGGTGGTCAATCTACGAGCAGTACTTC. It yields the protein CASSQSPSGWSIYEQYF.

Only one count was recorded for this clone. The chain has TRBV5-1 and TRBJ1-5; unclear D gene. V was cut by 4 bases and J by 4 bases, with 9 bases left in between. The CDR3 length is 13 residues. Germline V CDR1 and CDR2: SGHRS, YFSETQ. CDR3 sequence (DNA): TGCGCCAGCAGCCTTGACGGGAATCAGCCCCAGCATTTT. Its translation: CASSLDGNQPQHF.

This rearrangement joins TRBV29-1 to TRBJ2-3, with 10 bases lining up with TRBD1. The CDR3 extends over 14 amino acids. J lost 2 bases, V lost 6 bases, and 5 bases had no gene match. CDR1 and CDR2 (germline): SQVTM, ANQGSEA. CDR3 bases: TGCAGCGTCCTGACAGGGGGCTTCACAGATACGCAGTATTTT. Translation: CSVLTGGFTDTQYF.

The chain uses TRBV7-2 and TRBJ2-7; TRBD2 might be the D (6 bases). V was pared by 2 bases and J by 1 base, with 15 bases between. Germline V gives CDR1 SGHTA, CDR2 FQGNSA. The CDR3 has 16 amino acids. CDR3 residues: CASSLLPGSGSYEQYF. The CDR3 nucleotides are TGTGCCAGCAGCTTACTCCCCGGGAGTGGATCCTACGAGCAGTACTTC.

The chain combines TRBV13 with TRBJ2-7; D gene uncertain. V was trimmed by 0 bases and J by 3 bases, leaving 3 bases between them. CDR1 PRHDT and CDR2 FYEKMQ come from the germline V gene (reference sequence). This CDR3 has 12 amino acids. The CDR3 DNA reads TGTGCCAGCAGCTTAGGCTACTACGAGCAGTACTTC. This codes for CASSLGYYEQYF.

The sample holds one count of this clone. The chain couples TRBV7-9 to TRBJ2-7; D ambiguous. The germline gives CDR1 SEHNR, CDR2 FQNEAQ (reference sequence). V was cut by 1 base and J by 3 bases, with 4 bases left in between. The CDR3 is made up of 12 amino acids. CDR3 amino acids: CASSLGYYEQYF. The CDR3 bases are TGTGCCAGCAGCTTAGGTTACTACGAGCAGTACTTC.

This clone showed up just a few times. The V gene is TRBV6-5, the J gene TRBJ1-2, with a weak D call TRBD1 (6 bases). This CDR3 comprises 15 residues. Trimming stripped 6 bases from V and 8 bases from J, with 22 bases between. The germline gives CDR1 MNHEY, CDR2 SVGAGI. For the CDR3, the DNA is TGTGCCAGCAGCCCAATCGTGCAGGGGACCCCGGGCTACACCTTC. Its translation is CASSPIVQGTPGYTF.

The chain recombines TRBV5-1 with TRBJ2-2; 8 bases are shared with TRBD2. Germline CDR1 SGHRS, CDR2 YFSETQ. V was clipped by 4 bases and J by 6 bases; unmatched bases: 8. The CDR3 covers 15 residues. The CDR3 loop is CASSPRAGDAGELFF. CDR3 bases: TGCGCCAGCAGCCCACGAGCGGGGGACGCCGGGGAGCTGTTTTTT. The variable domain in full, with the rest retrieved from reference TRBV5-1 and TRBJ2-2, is KAGVTQTPRYLIKTRGQQVTLSCSPISGHRSVSWYQQTPGQGLQFLFEYFSETQRNKGNFPGRFSGRQFSNSRSEMNVSTLELGDSALYLCASSPRAGDAGELFFGEGSRLTVL.

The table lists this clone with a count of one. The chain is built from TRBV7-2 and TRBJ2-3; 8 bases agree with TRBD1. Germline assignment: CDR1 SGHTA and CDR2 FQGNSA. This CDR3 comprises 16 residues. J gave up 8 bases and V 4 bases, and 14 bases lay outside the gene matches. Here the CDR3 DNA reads TGTGCCAGCAGCTCACAGACAGGGGCCGGGGCACGTACGCAGTATTTT. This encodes CASSSQTGAGARTQYF.

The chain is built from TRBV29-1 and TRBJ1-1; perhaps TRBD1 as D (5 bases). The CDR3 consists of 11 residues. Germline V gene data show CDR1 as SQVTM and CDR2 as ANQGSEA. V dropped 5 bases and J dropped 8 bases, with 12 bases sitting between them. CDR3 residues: CSVPQAAEAFF. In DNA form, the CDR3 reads TGCAGCGTTCCACAGGCGGCCGAAGCTTTCTTT.

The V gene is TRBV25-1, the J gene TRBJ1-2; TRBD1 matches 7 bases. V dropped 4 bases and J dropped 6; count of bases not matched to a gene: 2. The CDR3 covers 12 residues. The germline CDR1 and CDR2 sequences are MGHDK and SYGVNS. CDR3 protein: CASSVTGNGYTF. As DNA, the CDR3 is TGTGCCAGCAGTGTGACAGGGAATGGCTACACCTTC.

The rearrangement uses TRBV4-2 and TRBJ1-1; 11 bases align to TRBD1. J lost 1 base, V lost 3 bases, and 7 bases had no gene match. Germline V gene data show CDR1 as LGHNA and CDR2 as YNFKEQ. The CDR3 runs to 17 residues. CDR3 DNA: TGTGCCAGCAGCCATATAGGACAGGGGGCGCGGAACACTGAAGCTTTCTTT. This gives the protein CASSHIGQGARNTEAFF.

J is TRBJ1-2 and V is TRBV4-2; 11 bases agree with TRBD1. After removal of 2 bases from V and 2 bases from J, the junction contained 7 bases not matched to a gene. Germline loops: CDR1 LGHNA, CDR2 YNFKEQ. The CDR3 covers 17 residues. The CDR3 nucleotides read TGTGCCAGCAGCCAAAAGGACAGGGGGCAAATGAACTATGGCTACACCTTC. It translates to CASSQKDRGQMNYGYTF.

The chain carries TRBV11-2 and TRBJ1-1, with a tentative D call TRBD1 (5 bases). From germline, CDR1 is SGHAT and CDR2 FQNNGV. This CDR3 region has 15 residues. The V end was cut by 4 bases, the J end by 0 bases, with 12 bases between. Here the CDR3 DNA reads TGTGCCAGCAGCTCAACGGGACTCCTGAACACTGAAGCTTTCTTT. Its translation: CASSSTGLLNTEAFF. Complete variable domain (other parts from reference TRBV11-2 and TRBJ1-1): EAGVAQSPRYKIIEKRQSVAFWCNPISGHATLYWYQQILGQGPKLLIQFQNNGVVDDSQLPKDRFSAERLKGVDSTLKIQPAKLEDSAVYLCASSSTGLLNTEAFFGQGTRLTVV.